This TCR beta chain came from a study of blood T cells in healthy people across ages. Details on this clonotype: As yet, its antigen is unknown.

Study-level points and caveats: Strongly correlated with naive T cell percentage was TCR beta diversity.

The sample providers were healthy Caucasian people from Russia, aged roughly 6 to 90. Total RNA extraction produced at least 5 micrograms (per sample) for the study. Alongside a J-beta primer mix, a sample-barcoded 5' primer served in a second PCR lasting roughly 6 to 12 cycles. Every sample produced at least 3 million CDR3-containing paired-end reads. TCRdb processed the 5' RACE reads anew with MiXCR; each CDR3 protein has one entry. This sample has 1.6 million or so distinct CDR3 sequences; about 35% occur once, and the top ten carry approximately 11%. V lost 3 bases and J lost 0; bases outside the gene matches: 4. In germline, CDR1 is LGHDT, CDR2 YNNKEL (reference sequence). There are 16 residues in the CDR3.

The clonotype comes from a woman aged 25 to 45 in good health. The chain joins TRBV3-1 to TRBJ2-5, with 10 bases lining up with TRBD2. The sequenced material came from blood. The CDR3 sequence is CASSHASGGHQETQYF. The DNA for the CDR3 is TGTGCCAGCAGCCACGCTAGCGGGGGCCACCAAGAGACCCAGTACTTC.